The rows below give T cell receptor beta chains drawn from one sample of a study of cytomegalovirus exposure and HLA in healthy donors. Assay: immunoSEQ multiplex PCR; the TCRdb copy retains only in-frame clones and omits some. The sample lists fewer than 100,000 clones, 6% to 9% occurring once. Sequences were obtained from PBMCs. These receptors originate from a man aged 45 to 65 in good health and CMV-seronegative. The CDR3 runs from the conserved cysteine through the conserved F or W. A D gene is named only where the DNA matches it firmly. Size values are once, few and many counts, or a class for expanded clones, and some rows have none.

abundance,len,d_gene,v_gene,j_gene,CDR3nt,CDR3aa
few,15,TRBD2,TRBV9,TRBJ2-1,TGTGCCAGCAGCGCGGGAGCGGGATCTCGGAATGAGCAGTTCTTC,CASSAGAGSRNEQFF
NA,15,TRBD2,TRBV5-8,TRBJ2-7,TGTGCCAGCAGCTTGGGGACTAGCGGAACTACGATGCAGTACTTC,CASSLGTSGTTMQYF
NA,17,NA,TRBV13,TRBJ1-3,TGTGCCAGCTCCTTAGGGGGAGGGAGTGGTACTGGAAACACCATATATTTT,CASSLGGGSGTGNTIYF
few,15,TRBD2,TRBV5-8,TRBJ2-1,TGTGCCAGCAGCATCCTAGCGGGAGGTAACAATGAGCAGTTCTTC,CASSILAGGNNEQFF
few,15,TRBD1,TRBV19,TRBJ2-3,TGTGCCAGTAGTATAGGAGGGGGCTATGGAGATACGCAGTATTTT,CASSIGGGYGDTQYF
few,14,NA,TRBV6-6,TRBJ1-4,TGTGCCAGCAGCCATCCACCGGGGAGGGAAAAACTGTTTTTT,CASSHPPGREKLFF
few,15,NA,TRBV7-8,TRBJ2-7,TGTGCCAGCAGCTTAGAGGGCGGGGCCTACTACGAGCAGTACTTC,CASSLEGGAYYEQYF
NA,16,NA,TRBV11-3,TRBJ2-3,TGTGCCAGCAGCTTAGGAGAGAGGAGGGCGACAGATACGCAGTATTTT,CASSLGERRATDTQYF
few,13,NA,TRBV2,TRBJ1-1,TGTGCCAGTTCCACAGGGTATGACACTGAAGCTTTCTTT,CASSTGYDTEAFF
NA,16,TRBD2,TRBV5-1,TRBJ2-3,TGCGCCAGCAGCTTGGCCAGCGGGGGGGCCGGCGATACGCAGTATTTT,CASSLASGGAGDTQYF
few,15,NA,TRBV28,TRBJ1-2,TGTGCCAGCAGTTTAGAGAGGGGGACTAACTATGGCTACACCTTC,CASSLERGTNYGYTF
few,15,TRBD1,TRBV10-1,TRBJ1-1,TGCGCCAGCGCCCACCGGGACAGGGGATGGACTGAAGCTTTCTTT,CASAHRDRGWTEAFF
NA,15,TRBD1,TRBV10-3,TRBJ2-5,TGTGCCATCGGATCGGACAGGGGCCACCAAGAGACCCAGTACTTC,CAIGSDRGHQETQYF
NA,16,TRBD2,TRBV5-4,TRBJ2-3,TGTGCCAGCAGCAAACCACTAGCGGGAGCCACAGATACGCAGTATTTT,CASSKPLAGATDTQYF
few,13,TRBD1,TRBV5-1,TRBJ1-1,TGCGCCAGCAGCATAACAGGGGATACTGAAGCTTTCTTT,CASSITGDTEAFF
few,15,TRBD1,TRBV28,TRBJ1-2,TGTGCCAGCAGTTTACCCGGACAGGGGGCGGGTGGCTACACCTTC,CASSLPGQGAGGYTF
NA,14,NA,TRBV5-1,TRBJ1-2,TGCGCCAGCAGCTTGTTACAGGGAGACTATGGCTACACCTTC,CASSLLQGDYGYTF
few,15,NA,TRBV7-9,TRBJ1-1,TGTGCCAGCAGCTTGGCCTCGGGGGGGGAGACTGAAGCTTTCTTT,CASSLASGGETEAFF
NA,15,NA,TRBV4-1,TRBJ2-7,TGCGCCAGCAGCCATTCCCGGGACACCTCCTACGAGCAGTACTTC,CASSHSRDTSYEQYF
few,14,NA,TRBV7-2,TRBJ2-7,TGTGCCAGCAGCTTAGACGGGGGGCCCTACGAGCAGTACTTC,CASSLDGGPYEQYF
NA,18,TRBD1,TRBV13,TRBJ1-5,TGTGCCAGCAGCTTTCTGGGACAGCCGAAACCGCCAAATCAGCCCCAGCATTTT,CASSFLGQPKPPNQPQHF
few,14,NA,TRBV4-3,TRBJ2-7,TGCGCCAGCAGCCATTTGACAGGTACCCACGAGCAGTACTTC,CASSHLTGTHEQYF
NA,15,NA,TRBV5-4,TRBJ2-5,TGTGCCAGCAGCTTGGTTACAGGGAACCAAGAGACCCAGTACTTC,CASSLVTGNQETQYF
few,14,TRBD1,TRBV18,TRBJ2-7,TGTGCCAGCTCACCTGTGGACAGGGCCTACGAGCAGTACTTC,CASSPVDRAYEQYF
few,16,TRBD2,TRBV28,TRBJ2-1,TGTGCCAGCATTACTAGCGGGGGGGTCTCCTACAATGAGCAGTTCTTC,CASITSGGVSYNEQFF
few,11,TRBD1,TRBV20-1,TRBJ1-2,TGCAGGATCGGGACAGAGGATGGCTACACCTTC,CRIGTEDGYTF
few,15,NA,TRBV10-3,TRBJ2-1,TGTGCCATCAGCCATCCCGGACAGGGAGGGTATGAGCAGTTCTTC,CAISHPGQGGYEQFF
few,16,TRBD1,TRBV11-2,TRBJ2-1,TGTGCCAGCAGCCGAGGGACAGGGGGCTTTTACAATGAGCAGTTCTTC,CASSRGTGGFYNEQFF
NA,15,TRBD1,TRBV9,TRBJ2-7,TGTGCCAGCAGCGTTGGGGGGACAGGCTCCTACGAGCAGTACTTC,CASSVGGTGSYEQYF
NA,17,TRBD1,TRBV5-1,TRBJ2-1,TGCGCCAGCAGCCGAGGGGGGTACGGACAGGGGGACAATGAGCAGTTCTTC,CASSRGGYGQGDNEQFF
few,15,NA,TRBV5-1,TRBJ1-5,TGCGCCAGCAGCTTGGACCCCTATAGCAATCAGCCCCAGCATTTT,CASSLDPYSNQPQHF